The 18 T cell receptor beta chains in this list originate from one sample, sequenced in a study of blood T cell repertoires in COVID-19. The method was immunoSEQ multiplex PCR; TCRdb's version includes in-frame clones alone and lacks a portion of them. Counted here are over 200,000 clones, about 80% occurring once; the ten biggest clones make up under 5%. Specimen: peripheral blood. The source of these receptors is a man aged 50-60 years with active or convalescent COVID-19.

For the CDR3, the DNA is TGCAGCGGCGGACAGGCCTCTGGAAACACCATATATTTT. It specifies CSGGQASGNTIYF. The J gene is TRBJ1-3, the V gene TRBV29-1, with 7 positions matching TRBD1. Per the germline V gene, CDR1 is SQVTM and CDR2 is ANQGSEA. The J segment lost 0 bases and the V segment lost 7 bases, leaving 3 bases of the junction unmatched. The CDR3 covers 13 residues.

The rearrangement links TRBV7-9 to TRBJ1-2; D is perhaps TRBD1 (5 bases). Trimming took off 3 bases at V and 7 bases at J, with 12 bases between the two ends. Germline values: CDR1 SEHNR, CDR2 FQNEAQ (reference sequence). The CDR3 is 13 residues long. The CDR3 DNA follows: TGTGCCAGCAGCTTCCAGGGAAAGGTTGGCTACACCTTC. As protein: CASSFQGKVGYTF.

The chain is built from TRBV9 and TRBJ1-2, with 7 positions matching TRBD1. The germline V gene encodes CDR1 SGDLS and CDR2 YYNGEE. With V trimmed by 3 bases and J by 4 bases, 3 bases remained unmatched. This CDR3 is built from 13 residues. CDR3: CASSAGQLYGYTF. CDR3 coding DNA: TGTGCCAGCAGCGCGGGACAGCTCTATGGCTACACCTTC.

The chain couples TRBV28 to TRBJ2-3; a weak D match, TRBD2 (6 bases). Germline CDR1 and CDR2: MDHEN and SYDVKM. CDR3 size: 15 residues. V was shortened by 4 bases and J by 0 bases, with 11 bases between the two germline ends. Written as DNA, the CDR3 is TGTGCCAGCAGTTCATTAGCGGAAAGCACAGATACGCAGTATTTT. The encoded protein is CASSSLAESTDTQYF.

J is TRBJ1-6 and V is TRBV5-6, with 7 nucleotides matching TRBD1. Trimming removed 1 base from V and 7 bases from J; junction bases left unmatched: 8. The germline V gene encodes CDR1 SGHDT and CDR2 YYEEEE. The CDR3 is made up of 16 amino acids. In DNA form, the CDR3 reads TGTGCCAGCAGCTTGAACAGGGGTATAGGGAATTCACCCCTCCACTTT. This gives the protein CASSLNRGIGNSPLHF. Using reference TRBV5-6 and TRBJ1-6 for the parts outside the CDR3, the full variable domain is DAGVTQSPTHLIKTRGQQVTLRCSPKSGHDTVSWYQQALGQGPQFIFQYYEEEERQRGNFPDRFSGHQFPNYSSELNVNALLLGDSALYLCASSLNRGIGNSPLHFGNGTRLTVT.

CDR3 in DNA: TGTGCCAGCAGTTCCCGGGACAGCTACGAGCAGTACTTC. Amino acids: CASSSRDSYEQYF. This chain joins TRBV27 and TRBJ2-7; 7 bases line up with TRBD1. Per the germline V gene, CDR1 is MNHEY and CDR2 is SMNVEV (reference sequence). The CDR3 has 13 amino acids. The junction had 3 bases not matched to a gene; V was cut back by 4 bases and J by 3 bases.

The J gene is TRBJ1-5, the V gene TRBV18, with 9 bases matching TRBD1. The CDR3 is 14 residues long. Germline assignment: CDR1 KGHSH and CDR2 LQKENI. After removal of 6 bases from V and 0 bases from J, the junction contained 0 bases not matched to a gene. The CDR3 bases are TGTGCCAGCTCGACAGGGGGTAGCAATCAGCCCCAGCATTTT. It encodes CASSTGGSNQPQHF.

The V gene is TRBV11-2, the J gene TRBJ2-1, with D perhaps TRBD1 (6 bases). The CDR3 has 14 amino acids. V was clipped by 4 bases and J by 6 bases, with 13 bases between them. Germline CDR1 and CDR2: SGHAT and FQNNGV. CDR3 sequence (DNA): TGTGCCAGCAGCTATCGGGACAACGGCAATGAGCAGTTCTTC. This translates into CASSYRDNGNEQFF.

The J gene is TRBJ1-2, the V gene TRBV5-1; no firm D call. V lost 0 bases to trimming and J lost 13 bases, with 13 bases between them. Per the germline V gene, CDR1 is SGHRS and CDR2 is YFSETQ. The CDR3 has 12 amino acids. This chain's CDR3 is CASSLEPTRVTF. The CDR3 DNA reads as TGCGCCAGCAGCTTGGAGCCGACTAGGGTCACCTTC. Full variable domain (outside the CDR3, taken from reference TRBV5-1 and TRBJ1-2): KAGVTQTPRYLIKTRGQQVTLSCSPISGHRSVSWYQQTPGQGLQFLFEYFSETQRNKGNFPGRFSGRQFSNSRSEMNVSTLELGDSALYLCASSLEPTRVTFGSGTRLTVV.

The rearrangement links TRBV3-1 (or the pseudogene TRBV3-2) to TRBJ1-6; tentatively, D is TRBD1 (5 bases). CDR1 LGHDT and CDR2 YNNKEL come from the germline V gene (reference sequence). The CDR3 contains 15 residues. V was clipped by 0 bases and J by 7 bases, with 10 bases between them. CDR3 in amino acids: CASSQDGAQNSPLHF. The CDR3 nucleotides are TGTGCCAGCAGCCAAGATGGGGCCCAAAATTCACCCCTCCACTTT.

This rearrangement joins TRBV6-5 to TRBJ2-3, with TRBD2 identical over 7 bases. CDR1 is MNHEY and CDR2 is SVGAGI in the germline V gene. Trimming at V came to 5 bases and at J to 4 bases, leaving 9 bases not matched to a gene. This CDR3 has 15 residues. This CDR3 reads CASSTRLAASDTQYF. CDR3 DNA sequence: TGTGCCAGCAGTACCCGACTAGCCGCTTCAGATACGCAGTATTTT.

The chain employs TRBV5-4 and TRBJ2-1, with 13 bases identical to TRBD2. This CDR3 has 16 amino acids. The V and J ends lost 5 bases and 6 bases, in that order; junction bases with no gene match: 8. Germline V gene lookup returns CDR1 SGHNT and CDR2 YYREEE (reference sequence). CDR3 DNA sequence: TGTGCCAGCAGGCCACTAGCGGGGGGGTCCAGCAATGAGCAGTTCTTC. Translation gives CASRPLAGGSSNEQFF.

The V and J genes are TRBV27 and TRBJ2-7; 8 nucleotides agree with TRBD1. After removal of 6 bases from V and 6 bases from J, the junction contained 10 bases not matched to a gene. This CDR3 spans 14 amino acids. Germline CDR1 MNHEY, CDR2 SMNVEV (reference sequence). In nucleotides, the CDR3 is TGTGCCAGCAGCCCGGGGCAGGGGGCGTCCGAGCAGTACTTC. It yields the protein CASSPGQGASEQYF.

The V and J genes are TRBV13 and TRBJ2-2; D unresolved. Germline V gene sequence: CDR1 PRHDT, CDR2 FYEKMQ (reference sequence). The CDR3 covers 15 residues. V dropped 5 bases and J dropped 4 bases, with 14 bases sitting between them. The CDR3: CASSPGPTGTGELFF. In nucleotides, the CDR3 is TGTGCCAGCAGCCCCGGCCCAACGGGCACCGGGGAGCTGTTTTTT.

This clone was counted once. V gene TRBV4-2 combines with J gene TRBJ1-5, with D perhaps matching TRBD1 (5 bases). The CDR3 is made up of 16 amino acids. Trimming shortened V by 1 base and J by 3 bases, and 13 bases separated the two germline ends. Germline CDR1 LGHNA, CDR2 YNFKEQ. CDR3 region: CASSQVQGLANQPQHF. The CDR3 nucleotides are TGTGCCAGCAGCCAAGTCCAGGGCTTGGCCAATCAGCCCCAGCATTTT.

The chain couples TRBV6-6 to TRBJ2-1, with TRBD1 identical over 7 bases. V shed 6 bases, J shed 6 bases, and the junction held 14 bases outside the gene matches. The germline V gene encodes CDR1 MNHNY and CDR2 SVGAGI (reference sequence). The CDR3 totals 16 residues. The CDR3, as DNA: TGTGCCAGCAGATTTACCGGGGACAGCCAAGGCAATGAGCAGTTCTTC. Its protein product is CASRFTGDSQGNEQFF.

The rearrangement joins TRBV15 to TRBJ2-6; 8 bases match TRBD1. Trimming at V came to 0 bases and at J to 4 bases, leaving 8 bases not matched to a gene. Germline V lookup: CDR1 LNHNV, CDR2 YYDKDF (reference sequence). The CDR3 sequence is 18 residues long. CDR3 DNA: TGTGCCACCAGCAGAGACTCACAGGGGGAGGAGGGGGCCAACGTCCTGACTTTC. Its translation is CATSRDSQGEEGANVLTF. Full variable domain (remainder filled in from reference TRBV15 and TRBJ2-6): DAMVIQNPRYQVTQFGKPVTLSCSQTLNHNVMYWYQQKSSQAPKLLFHYYDKDFNNEADTPDNFQSRRPNTSFCFLDIRSPGLGDTAMYLCATSRDSQGEEGANVLTFGAGSRLTVL.

The gene calls are TRBV5-1 and TRBJ2-2; 8 bases are a match to TRBD1. The germline gives CDR1 SGHRS, CDR2 YFSETQ. The CDR3 length is 14 residues. V dropped 6 bases and J dropped 4; count of bases not matched to a gene: 5. The CDR3 sequence: CASTPGGSTGELFF. The CDR3 DNA is TGCGCCAGCACGCCAGGGGGCAGCACCGGGGAGCTGTTTTTT.